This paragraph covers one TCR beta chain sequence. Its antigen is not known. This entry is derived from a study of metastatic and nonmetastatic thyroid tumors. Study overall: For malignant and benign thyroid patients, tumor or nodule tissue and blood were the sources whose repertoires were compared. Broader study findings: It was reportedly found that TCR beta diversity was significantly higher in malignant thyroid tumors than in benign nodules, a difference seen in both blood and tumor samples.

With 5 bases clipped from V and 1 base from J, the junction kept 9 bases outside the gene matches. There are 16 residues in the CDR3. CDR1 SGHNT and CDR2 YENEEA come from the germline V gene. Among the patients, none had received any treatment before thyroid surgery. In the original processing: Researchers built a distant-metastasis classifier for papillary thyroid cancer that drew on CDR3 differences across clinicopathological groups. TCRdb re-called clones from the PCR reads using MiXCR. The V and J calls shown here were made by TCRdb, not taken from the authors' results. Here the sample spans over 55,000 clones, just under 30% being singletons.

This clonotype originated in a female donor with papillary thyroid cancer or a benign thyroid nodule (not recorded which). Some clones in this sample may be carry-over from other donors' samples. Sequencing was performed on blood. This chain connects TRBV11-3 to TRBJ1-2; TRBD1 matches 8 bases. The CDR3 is CASSGGGTGSNYGYTF. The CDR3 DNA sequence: TGTGCCAGCAGCGGTGGAGGGACAGGAAGTAACTATGGCTACACCTTC. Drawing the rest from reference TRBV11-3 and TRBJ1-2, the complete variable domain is EAGVVQSPRYKIIEKKQPVAFWCNPISGHNTLYWYLQNLGQGPELLIRYENEEAVDDSQLPKDRFSAERLKGVDSTLKIQPAELGDSAVYLCASSGGGTGSNYGYTFGSGTRLTVV.